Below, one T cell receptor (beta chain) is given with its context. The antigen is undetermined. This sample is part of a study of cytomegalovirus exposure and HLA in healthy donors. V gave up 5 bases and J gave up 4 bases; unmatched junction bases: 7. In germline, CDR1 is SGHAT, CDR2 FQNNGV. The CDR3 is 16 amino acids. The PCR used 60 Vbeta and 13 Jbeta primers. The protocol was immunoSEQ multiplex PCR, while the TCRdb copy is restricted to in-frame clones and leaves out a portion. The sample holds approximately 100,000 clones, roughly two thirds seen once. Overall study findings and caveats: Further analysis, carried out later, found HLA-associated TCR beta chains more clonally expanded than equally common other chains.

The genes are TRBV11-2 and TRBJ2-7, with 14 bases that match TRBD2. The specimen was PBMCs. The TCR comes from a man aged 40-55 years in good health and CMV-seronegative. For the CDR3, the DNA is TGTGCCAGCAGCCCAGGACTAGCGGGGGGAGCATACGAGCAGTACTTC. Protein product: CASSPGLAGGAYEQYF.